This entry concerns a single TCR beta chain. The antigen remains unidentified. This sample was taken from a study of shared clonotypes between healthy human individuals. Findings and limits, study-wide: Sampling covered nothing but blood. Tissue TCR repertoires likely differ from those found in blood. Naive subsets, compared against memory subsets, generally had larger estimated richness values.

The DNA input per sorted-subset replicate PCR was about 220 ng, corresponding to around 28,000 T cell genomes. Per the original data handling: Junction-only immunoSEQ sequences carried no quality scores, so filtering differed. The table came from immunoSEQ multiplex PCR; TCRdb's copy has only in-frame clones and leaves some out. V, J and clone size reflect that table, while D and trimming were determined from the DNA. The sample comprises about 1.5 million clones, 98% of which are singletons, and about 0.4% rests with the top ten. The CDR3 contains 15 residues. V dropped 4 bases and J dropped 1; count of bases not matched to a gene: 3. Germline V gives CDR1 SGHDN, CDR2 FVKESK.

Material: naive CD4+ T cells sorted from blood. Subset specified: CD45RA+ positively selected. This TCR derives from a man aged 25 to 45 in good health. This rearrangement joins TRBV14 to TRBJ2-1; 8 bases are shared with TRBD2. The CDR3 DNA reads TGTGCCAGCAGCCTCAGACTAGCGTCCTACAATGAGCAGTTCTTC. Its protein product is CASSLRLASYNEQFF.